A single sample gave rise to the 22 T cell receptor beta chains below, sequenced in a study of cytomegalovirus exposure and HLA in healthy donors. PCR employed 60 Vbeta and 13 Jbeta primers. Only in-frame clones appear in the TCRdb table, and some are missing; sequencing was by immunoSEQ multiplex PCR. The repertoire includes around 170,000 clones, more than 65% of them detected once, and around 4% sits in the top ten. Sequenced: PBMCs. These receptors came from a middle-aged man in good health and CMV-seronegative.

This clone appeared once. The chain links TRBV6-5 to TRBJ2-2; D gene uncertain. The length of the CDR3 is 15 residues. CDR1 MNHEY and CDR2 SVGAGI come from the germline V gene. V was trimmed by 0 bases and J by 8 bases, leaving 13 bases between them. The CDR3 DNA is TGTGCCAGCAGTTACTCAGGAACCGCCAGGGGGGAGCTGTTTTTT. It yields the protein CASSYSGTARGELFF.

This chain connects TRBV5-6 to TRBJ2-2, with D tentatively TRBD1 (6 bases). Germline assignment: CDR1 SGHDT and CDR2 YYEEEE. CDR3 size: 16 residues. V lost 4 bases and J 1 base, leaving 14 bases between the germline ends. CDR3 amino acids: CASSPDRPLNTGELFF. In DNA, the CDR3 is TGTGCCAGCAGCCCAGACAGGCCTCTGAACACCGGGGAGCTGTTTTTT.

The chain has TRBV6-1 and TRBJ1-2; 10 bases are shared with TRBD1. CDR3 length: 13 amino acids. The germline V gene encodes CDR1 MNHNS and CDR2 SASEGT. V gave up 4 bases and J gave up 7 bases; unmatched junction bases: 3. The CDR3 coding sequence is TGTGCCAGCAGTGCCCGACAGGGGGCTGGCTACACCTTC. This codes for CASSARQGAGYTF.

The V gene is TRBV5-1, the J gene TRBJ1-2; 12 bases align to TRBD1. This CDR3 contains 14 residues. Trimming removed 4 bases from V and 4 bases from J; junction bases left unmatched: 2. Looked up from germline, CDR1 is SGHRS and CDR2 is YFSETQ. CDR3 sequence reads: CASSQGQGAYGYTF. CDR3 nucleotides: TGCGCCAGCAGCCAGGGACAGGGGGCCTATGGCTACACCTTC.

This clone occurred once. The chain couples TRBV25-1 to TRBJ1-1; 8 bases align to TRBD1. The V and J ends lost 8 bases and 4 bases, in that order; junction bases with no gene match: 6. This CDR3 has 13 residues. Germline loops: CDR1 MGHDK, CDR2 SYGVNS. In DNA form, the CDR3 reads TGTGCCAGCGGCTACAGGGGGGCCACTGAAGCTTTCTTT. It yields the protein CASGYRGATEAFF.

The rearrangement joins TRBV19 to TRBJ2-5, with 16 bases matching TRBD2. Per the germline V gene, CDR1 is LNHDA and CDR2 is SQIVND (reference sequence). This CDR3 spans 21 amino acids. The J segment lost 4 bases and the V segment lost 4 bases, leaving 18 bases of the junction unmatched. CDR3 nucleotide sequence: TGTGCCAGTAGTACCCGCAGCGGGAGGGGACTAGCGGGGGGGCCTCGAGAGACCCAGTACTTC. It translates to CASSTRSGRGLAGGPRETQYF.

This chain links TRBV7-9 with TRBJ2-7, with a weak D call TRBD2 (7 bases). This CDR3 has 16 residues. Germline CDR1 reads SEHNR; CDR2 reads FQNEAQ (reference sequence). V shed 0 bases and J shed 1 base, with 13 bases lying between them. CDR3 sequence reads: CASSLAEGGRSYEQYF. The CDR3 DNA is TGTGCCAGCAGCTTAGCCGAGGGGGGGCGATCCTACGAGCAGTACTTC.

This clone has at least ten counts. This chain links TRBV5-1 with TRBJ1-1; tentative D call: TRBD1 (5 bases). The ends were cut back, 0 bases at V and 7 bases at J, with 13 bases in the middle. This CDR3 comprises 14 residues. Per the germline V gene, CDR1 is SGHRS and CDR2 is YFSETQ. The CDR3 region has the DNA TGCGCCAGCAGCTTGGTGGGGGGGGAGGGTGAAGCTTTCTTT. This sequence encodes CASSLVGGEGEAFF.

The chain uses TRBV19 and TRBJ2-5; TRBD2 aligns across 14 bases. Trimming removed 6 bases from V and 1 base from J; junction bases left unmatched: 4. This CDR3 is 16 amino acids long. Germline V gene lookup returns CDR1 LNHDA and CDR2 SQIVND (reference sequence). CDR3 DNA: TGTGCCAGTAGCGTGACTAGCGGGGGGGCCCAAGAGACCCAGTACTTC. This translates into CASSVTSGGAQETQYF.

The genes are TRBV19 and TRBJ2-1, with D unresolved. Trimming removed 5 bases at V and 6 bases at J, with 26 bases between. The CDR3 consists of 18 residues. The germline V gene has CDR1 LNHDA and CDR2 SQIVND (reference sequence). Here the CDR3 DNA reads TGTGCCAGTAGTCACATTATTCCCCCAGACTTACTCCTCAATGAGCAGTTCTTC. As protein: CASSHIIPPDLLLNEQFF.

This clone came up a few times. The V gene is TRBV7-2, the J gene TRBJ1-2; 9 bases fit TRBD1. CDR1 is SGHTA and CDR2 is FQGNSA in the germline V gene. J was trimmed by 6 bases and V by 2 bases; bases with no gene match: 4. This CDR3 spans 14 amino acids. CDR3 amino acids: CASSLLQGADGYTF. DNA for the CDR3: TGTGCCAGCAGCTTACTACAGGGGGCGGATGGCTACACCTTC.

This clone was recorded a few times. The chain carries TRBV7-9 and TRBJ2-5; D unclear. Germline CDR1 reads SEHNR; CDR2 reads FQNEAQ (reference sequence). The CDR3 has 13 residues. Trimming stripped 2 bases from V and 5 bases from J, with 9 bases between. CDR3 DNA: TGTGCCAGCAGCTTACCCGTTGAGGAGACCCAGTACTTC. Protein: CASSLPVEETQYF.

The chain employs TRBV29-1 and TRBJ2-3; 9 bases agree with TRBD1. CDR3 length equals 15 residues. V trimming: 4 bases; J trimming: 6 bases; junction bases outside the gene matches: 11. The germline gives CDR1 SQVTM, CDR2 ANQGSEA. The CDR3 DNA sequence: TGCAGCGTTGTGTCGTACAGGGGGCTAGACGATACGCAGTATTTT. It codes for CSVVSYRGLDDTQYF.

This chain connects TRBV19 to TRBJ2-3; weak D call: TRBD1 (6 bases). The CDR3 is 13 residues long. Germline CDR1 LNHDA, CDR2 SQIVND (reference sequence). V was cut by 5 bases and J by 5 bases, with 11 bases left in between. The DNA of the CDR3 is TGTGCCAGTAGTCTCGTACAGGGAGATACGCAGTATTTT. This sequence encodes CASSLVQGDTQYF.

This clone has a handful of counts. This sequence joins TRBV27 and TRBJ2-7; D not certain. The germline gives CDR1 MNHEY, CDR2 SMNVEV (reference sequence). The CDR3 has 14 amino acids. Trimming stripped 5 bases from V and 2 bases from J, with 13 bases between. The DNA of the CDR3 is TGTGCCAGCAGTCCCAGAGCGCTCGCCTACGAGCAGTACTTC. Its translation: CASSPRALAYEQYF.

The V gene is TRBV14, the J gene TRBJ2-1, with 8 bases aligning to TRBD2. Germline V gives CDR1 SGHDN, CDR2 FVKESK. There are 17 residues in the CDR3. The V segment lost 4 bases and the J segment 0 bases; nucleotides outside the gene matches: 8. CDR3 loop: CASSLWGAGGSYNEQFF. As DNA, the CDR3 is TGTGCCAGCAGCCTTTGGGGTGCGGGAGGCTCCTACAATGAGCAGTTCTTC. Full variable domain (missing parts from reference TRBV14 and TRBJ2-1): EAGVTQFPSHSVIEKGQTVTLRCDPISGHDNLYWYRRVMGKEIKFLLHFVKESKQDESGMPNNRFLAERTGGTYSTLKVQPAELEDSGVYFCASSLWGAGGSYNEQFFGPGTRLTVL.

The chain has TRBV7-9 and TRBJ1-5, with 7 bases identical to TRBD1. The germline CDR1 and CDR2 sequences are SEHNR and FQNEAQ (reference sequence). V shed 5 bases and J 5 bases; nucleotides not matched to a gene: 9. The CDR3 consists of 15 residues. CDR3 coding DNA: TGTGCCAGCAGCGAAGACAGGGAAATTTATCAGCCCCAGCATTTT. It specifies CASSEDREIYQPQHF.

The CDR3 DNA follows: TGCGCCAGCAGACAAAACCGTCAGGAGAACACTGAAGCTTTCTTT. It codes for CASRQNRQENTEAFF. V usage is TRBV4-1 and J usage is TRBJ1-1; D unclear. Trimming removed 6 bases at V and 1 base at J, with 15 bases between. Germline V gives CDR1 MGHRA, CDR2 YSYEKL. The CDR3 is 15 residues long.

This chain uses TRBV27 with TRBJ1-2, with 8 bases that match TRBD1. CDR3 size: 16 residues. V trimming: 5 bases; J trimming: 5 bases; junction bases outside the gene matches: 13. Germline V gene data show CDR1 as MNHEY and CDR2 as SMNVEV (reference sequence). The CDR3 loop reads CASSPDGQGTRYGYTF. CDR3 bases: TGTGCCAGCAGTCCCGACGGACAGGGAACACGGTATGGCTACACCTTC.

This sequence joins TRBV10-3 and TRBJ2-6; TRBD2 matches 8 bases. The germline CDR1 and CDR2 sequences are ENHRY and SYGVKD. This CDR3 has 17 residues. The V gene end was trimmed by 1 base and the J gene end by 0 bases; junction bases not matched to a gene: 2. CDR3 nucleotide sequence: TGTGCCATCAGTGAGTTAGCGGGGCGCTCTGGGGCCAACGTCCTGACTTTC. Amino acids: CAISELAGRSGANVLTF.

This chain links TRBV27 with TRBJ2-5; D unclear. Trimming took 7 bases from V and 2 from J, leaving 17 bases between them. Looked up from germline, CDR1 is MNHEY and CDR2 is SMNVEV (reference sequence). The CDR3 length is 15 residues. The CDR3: CASTSLLGRQETQYF. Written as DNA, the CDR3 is TGTGCCAGCACTTCCCTCCTGGGCCGACAAGAGACCCAGTACTTC.

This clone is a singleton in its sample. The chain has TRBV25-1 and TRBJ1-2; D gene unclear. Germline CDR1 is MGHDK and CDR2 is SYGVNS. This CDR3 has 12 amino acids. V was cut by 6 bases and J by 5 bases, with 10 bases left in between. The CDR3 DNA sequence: TGTGCCAGCAGCCGAGACAAATATGGCTACACCTTC. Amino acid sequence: CASSRDKYGYTF.